This record covers a single TCR beta chain. Antigen specificity is unknown. Random hexamers were used to reverse transcribe an amount of roughly 0.45 to 1 ug RNA. Via MiXCR, TCRdb re-called the immunoSEQ multiplex PCR reads, giving one row per CDR3 protein. The sample shows fewer than 350,000 distinct CDR3 sequences, 75% to 90% of them seen only once. This sample is part of a study of CD8 T cells in Susac syndrome. General study findings and limits: The study conceded that relatively few individuals underwent its TCR sequencing and HLA analysis.

The CDR3 has 14 amino acids. Germline V gene lookup returns CDR1 GTSNPN and CDR2 SVGIG (reference sequence). The V and J ends lost 1 base and 0 bases respectively, with 7 bases between them. Sequencing targeted TCR beta in blood CD8+ and CD4+ T cells. Sample: CD8+ T cells from PBMCs. The rearrangement joins TRBV30 to TRBJ1-5, with D hard to call. This TCR derives from a human donor with multiple sclerosis. CDR3 DNA: TGTGCCTGGAGTGAGACGGATAGCAATCAGCCCCAGCATTTT. It specifies CAWSETDSNQPQHF.